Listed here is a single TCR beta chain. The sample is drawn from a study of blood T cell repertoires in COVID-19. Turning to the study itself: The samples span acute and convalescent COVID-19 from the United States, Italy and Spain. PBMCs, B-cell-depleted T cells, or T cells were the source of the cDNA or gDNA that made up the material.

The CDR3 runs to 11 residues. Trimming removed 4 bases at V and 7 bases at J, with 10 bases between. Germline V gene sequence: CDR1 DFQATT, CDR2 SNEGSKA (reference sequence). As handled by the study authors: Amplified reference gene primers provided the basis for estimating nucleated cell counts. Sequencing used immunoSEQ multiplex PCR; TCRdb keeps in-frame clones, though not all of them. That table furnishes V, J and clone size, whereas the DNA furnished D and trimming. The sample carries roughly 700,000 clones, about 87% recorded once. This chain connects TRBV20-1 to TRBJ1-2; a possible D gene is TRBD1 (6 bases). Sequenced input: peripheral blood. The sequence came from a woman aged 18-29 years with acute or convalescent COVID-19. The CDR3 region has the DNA TGCAGTGCTATGGGGGCGGGTGGCTACACCTTC. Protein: CSAMGAGGYTF.